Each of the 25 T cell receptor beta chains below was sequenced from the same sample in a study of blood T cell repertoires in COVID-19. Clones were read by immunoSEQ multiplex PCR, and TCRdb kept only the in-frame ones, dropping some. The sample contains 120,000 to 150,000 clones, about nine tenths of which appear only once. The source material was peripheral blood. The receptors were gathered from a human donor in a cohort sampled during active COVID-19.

The CDR3 region has the DNA TGTGCCAGCAGCTTGGGGTTTTGGATAGCGGGGGGGAATTCGGGCTACGAGCAGTACTTC. Its protein product is CASSLGFWIAGGNSGYEQYF. The rearrangement links TRBV5-4 to TRBJ2-7; TRBD2 matches 11 bases. V dropped 0 bases and J dropped 3; count of bases not matched to a gene: 17. CDR1 is SGHNT and CDR2 is YYREEE in the germline V gene (reference sequence). The CDR3 contains 20 residues.

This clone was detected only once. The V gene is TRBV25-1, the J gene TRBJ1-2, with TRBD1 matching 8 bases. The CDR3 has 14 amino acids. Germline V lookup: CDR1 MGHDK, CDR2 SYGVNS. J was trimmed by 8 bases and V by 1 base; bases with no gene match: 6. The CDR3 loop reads CASSESEAGGGYTF. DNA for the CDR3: TGTGCCAGCAGTGAATCGGAAGCAGGGGGCGGCTACACCTTC.

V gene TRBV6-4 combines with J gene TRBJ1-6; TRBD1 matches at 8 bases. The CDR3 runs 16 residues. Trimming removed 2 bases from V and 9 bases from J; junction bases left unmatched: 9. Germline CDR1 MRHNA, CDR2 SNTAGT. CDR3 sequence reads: CASSDRVGQGCSPLHF. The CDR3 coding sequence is TGTGCCAGCAGTGACCGCGTTGGACAGGGCTGTTCACCCCTCCACTTT.

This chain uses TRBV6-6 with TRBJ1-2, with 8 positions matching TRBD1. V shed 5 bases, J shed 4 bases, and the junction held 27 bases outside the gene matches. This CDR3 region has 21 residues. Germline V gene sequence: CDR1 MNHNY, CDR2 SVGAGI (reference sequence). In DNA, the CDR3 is TGTGCCAGCAGTCAACAACCGGGGACAGGCAGAGGGGTGGTGGAAGGCTATGGCTACACCTTC. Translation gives CASSQQPGTGRGVVEGYGYTF.

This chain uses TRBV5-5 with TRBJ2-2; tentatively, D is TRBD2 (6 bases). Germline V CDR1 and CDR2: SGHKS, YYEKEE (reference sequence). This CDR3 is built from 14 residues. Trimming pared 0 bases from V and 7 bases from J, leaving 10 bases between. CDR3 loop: CASSLDGGVGELFF. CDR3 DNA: TGTGCCAGCAGCTTGGACGGAGGGGTCGGGGAGCTGTTTTTT.

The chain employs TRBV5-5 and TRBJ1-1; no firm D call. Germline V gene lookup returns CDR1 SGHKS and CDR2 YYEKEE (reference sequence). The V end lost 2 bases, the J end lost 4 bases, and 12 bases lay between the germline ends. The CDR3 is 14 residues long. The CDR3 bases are TGTGCCAGCAGCTTTGTAGGCGCGGGCACTGAAGCTTTCTTT. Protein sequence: CASSFVGAGTEAFF.

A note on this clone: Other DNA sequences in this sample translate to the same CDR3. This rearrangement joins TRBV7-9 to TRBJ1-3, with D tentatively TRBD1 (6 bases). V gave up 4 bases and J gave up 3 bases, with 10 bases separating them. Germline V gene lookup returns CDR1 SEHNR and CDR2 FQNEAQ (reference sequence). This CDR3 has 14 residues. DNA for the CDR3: TGTGCCAGCAGCTCGGCAGGGGTTGGAAACACCATATATTTT. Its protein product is CASSSAGVGNTIYF.

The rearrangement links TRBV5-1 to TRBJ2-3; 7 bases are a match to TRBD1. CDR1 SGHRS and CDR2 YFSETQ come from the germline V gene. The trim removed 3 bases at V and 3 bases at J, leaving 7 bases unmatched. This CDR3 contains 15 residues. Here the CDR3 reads CASSSGQAGTDTQYF. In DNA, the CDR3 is TGCGCCAGCAGCTCTGGACAGGCAGGAACAGATACGCAGTATTTT.

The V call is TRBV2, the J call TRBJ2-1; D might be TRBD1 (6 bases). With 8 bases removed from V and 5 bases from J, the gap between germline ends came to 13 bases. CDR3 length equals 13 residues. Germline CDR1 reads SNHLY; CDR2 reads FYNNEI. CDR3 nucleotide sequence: TGTGCCAGCCAGGGGCAGAGGGACAATGAGCAGTTCTTC. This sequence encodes CASQGQRDNEQFF.

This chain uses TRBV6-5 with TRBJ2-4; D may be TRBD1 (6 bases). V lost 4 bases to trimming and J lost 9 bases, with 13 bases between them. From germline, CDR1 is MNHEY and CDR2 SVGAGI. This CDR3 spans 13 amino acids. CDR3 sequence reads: CASSSGTIAIQYF. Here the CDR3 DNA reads TGTGCCAGCAGTTCCGGGACAATAGCCATTCAGTACTTC.

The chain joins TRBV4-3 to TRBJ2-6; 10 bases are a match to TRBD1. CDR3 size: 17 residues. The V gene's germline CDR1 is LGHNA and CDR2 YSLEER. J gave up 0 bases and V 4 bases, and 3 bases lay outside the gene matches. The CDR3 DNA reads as TGCGCCAGCAGCCGGGGACAGGGGAGCTCTGGGGCCAACGTCCTGACTTTC. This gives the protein CASSRGQGSSGANVLTF.

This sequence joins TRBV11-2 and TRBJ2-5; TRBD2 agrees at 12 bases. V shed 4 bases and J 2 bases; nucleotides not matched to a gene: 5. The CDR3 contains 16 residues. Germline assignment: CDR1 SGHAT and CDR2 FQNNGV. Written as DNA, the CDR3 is TGTGCCAGCAGCTGGACTAGCGGGGAAATACAAGAGACCCAGTACTTC. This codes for CASSWTSGEIQETQYF.

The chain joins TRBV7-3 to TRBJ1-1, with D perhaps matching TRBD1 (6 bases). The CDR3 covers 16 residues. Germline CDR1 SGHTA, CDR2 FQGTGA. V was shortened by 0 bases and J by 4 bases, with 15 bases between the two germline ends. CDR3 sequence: CASSLTGAGRRTEAFF. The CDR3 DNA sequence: TGTGCCAGCAGCTTAACGGGGGCAGGCCGGCGCACTGAAGCTTTCTTT.

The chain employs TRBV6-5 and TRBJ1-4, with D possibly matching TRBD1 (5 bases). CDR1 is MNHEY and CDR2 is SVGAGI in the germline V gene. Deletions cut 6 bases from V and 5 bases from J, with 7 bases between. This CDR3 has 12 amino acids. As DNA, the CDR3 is TGTGCCAGCAGACGGGGGAATGAAAAACTGTTTTTT. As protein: CASRRGNEKLFF.

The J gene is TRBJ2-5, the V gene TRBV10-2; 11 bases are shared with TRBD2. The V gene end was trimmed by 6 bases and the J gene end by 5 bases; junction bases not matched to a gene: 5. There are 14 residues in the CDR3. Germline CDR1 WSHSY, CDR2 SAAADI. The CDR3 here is CASRVAGGRETQYF. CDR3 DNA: TGCGCCAGCAGGGTAGCGGGGGGGCGGGAGACCCAGTACTTC.

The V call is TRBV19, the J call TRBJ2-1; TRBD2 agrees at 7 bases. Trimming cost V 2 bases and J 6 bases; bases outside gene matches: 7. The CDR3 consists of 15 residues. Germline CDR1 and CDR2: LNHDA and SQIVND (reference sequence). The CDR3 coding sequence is TGTGCCAGTAGTATACTCGGGGGGTTCTTCAATGAGCAGTTCTTC. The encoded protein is CASSILGGFFNEQFF.

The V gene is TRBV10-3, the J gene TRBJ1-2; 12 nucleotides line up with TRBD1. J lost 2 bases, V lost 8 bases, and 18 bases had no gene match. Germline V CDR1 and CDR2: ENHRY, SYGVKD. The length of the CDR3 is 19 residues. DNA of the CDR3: TGTGCCATCGGGCGTGCGGGACAGGGGGCATACTCAGCAAACTATGGCTACACCTTC. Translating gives CAIGRAGQGAYSANYGYTF.

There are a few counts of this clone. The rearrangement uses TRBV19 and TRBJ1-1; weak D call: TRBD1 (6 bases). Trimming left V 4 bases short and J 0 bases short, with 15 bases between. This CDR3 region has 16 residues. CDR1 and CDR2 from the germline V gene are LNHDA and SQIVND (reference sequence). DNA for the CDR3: TGTGCCAGTAGTAAGCCTTCGGCAGGGGTGAACACTGAAGCTTTCTTT. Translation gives CASSKPSAGVNTEAFF.

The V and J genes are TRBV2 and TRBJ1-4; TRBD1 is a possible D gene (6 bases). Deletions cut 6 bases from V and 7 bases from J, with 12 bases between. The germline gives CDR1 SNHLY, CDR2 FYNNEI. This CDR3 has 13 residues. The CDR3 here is CASRTGTFEKLFF. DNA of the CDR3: TGTGCCAGCAGGACCGGGACATTTGAAAAACTGTTTTTT.

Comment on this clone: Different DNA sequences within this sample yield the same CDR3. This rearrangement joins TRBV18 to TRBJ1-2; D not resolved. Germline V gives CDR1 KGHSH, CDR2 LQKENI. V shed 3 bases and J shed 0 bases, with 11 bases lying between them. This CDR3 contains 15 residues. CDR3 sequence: CASSPPLIANYGYTF. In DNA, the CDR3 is TGTGCCAGCTCACCCCCCTTGATAGCTAACTATGGCTACACCTTC.

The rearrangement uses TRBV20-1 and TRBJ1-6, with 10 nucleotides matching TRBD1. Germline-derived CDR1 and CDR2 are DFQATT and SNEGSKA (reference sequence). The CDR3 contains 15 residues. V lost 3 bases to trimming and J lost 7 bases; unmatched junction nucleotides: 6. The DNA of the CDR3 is TGCAGTGCTAGTTCCCCGGACAGGGGGAATTCACCCCTCCACTTT. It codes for CSASSPDRGNSPLHF.

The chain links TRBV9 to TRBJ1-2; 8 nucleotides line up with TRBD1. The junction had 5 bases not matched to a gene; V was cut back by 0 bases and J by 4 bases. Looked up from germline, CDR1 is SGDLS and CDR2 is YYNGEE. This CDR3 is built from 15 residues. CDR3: CASSVGPGGGYGYTF. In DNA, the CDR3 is TGTGCCAGCAGCGTAGGCCCAGGGGGCGGCTATGGCTACACCTTC.

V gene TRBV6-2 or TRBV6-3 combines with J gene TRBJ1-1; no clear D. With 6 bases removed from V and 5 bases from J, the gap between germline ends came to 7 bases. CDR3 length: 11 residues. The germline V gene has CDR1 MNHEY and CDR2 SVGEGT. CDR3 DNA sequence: TGTGCCAGCAGCCGAGGGACTGAAGCTTTCTTT. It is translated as CASSRGTEAFF.

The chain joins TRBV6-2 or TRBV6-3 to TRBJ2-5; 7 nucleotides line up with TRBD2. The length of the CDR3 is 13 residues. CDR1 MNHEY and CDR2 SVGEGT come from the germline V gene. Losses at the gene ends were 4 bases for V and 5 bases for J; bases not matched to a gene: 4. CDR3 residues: CASSWGGGETQYF. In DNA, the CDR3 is TGTGCCAGCAGTTGGGGGGGAGGGGAGACCCAGTACTTC.

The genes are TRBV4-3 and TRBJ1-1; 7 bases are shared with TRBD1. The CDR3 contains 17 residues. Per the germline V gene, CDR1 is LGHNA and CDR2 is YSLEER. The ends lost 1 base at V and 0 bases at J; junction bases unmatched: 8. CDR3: CASSQVTGVLVNTEAFF. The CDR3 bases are TGCGCCAGCAGCCAAGTAACAGGGGTTTTGGTGAACACTGAAGCTTTCTTT.